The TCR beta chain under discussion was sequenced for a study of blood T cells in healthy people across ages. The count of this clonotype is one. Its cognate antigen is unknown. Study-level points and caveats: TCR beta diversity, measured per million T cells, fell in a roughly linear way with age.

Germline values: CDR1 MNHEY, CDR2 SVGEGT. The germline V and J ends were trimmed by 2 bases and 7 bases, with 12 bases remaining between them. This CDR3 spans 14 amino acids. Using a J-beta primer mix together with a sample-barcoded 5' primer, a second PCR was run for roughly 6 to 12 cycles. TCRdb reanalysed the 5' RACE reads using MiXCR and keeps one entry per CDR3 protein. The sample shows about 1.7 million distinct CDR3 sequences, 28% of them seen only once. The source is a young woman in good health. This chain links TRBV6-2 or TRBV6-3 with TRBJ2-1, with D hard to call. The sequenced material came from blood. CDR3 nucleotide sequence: TGTGCCAGCAGTTACACCAATTTGGAGAATGAGCAGTTCTTC. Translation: CASSYTNLENEQFF.